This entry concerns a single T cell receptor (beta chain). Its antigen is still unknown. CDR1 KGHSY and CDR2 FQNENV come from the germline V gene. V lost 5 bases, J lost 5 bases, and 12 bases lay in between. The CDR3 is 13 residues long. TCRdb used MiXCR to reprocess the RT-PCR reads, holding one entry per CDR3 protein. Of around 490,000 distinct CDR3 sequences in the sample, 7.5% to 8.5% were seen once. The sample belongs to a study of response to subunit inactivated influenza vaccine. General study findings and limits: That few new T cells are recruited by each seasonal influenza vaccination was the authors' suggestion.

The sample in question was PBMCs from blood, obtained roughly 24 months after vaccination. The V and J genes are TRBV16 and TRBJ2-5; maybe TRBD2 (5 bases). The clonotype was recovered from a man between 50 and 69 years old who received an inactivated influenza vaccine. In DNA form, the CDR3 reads TGTGCCAGCAGCGAGTCCGGGATGGAGACCCAGTACTTC. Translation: CASSESGMETQYF.